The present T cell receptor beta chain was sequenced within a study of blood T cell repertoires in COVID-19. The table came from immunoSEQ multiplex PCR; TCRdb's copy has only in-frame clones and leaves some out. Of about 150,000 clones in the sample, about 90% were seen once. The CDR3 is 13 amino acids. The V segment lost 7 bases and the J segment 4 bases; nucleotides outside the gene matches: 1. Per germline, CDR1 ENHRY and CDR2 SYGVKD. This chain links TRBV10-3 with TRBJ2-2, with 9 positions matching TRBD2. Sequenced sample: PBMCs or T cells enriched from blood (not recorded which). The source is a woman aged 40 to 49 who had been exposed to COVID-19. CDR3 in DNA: TGTGCCATCACGGGACTAGCCACCGGGGAGCTGTTTTTT. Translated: CAITGLATGELFF.